Below, one T cell receptor (beta chain) is given with its context. Its target is not known. The CDR3 spans 13 residues. This entry belongs to a study of CXCR3-negative and CXCR3-positive naive CD8 T cells. Whole-study findings and limits: In cryopreserved cells, CXCR3 expression partially decreased, and fresh PBMCs were used in most assays. Diversity ran similarly high across both naive subsets but far lower in memory CD8+ cells.

5' RACE that incorporated UMI labels was used to prepare the TRB cDNA libraries. Using the 5' RACE reads, TCRdb records one entry per CDR3 protein without DNA. This table lists 130,000 or so distinct CDR3 sequences. Sorts performed in triplicate captured hundreds of thousands of cells each from every CD8+ T cell subset. The authors gated naive CD8+ T cells as CD45RO-CCR7+CD27+CD95-. This sequence joins TRBV21-1 and TRBJ2-7; the TRBD1 assignment by TCRdb is unverifiable without DNA. TRBV21-1 is a pseudogene. The sequencing input was naive CXCR3- CD8+ T cells from blood. Indicated subset: CD45RO-CCR7+CD27+CD95- naive CD8+ T cells lacking CXCR3 (TNR3-). This clonotype was obtained from a human donor in good health. Some clones in this sample may be carry-over from other donors' samples. CDR3 protein: CASSARDRAEQYF.